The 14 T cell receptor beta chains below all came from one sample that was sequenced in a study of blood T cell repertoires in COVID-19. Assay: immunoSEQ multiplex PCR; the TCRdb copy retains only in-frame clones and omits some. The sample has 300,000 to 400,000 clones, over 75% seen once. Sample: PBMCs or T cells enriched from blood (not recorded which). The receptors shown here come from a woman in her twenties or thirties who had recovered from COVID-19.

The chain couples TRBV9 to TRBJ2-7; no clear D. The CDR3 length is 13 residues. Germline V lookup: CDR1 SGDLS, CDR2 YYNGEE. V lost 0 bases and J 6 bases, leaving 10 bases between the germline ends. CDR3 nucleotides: TGTGCCAGCAGCGTAGAGGCGCTAGGCGAGCAGTACTTC. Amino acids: CASSVEALGEQYF.

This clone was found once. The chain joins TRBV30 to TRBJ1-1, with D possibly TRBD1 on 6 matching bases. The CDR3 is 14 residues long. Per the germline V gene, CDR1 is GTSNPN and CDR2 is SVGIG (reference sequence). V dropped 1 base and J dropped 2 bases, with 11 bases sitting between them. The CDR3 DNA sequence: TGTGCCTGGAGTGCGGACAGTTTAAACACTGAAGCTTTCTTT. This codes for CAWSADSLNTEAFF.

CDR3 sequence reads: CASSLLGSSYNSPLHF. The CDR3 DNA is TGTGCCAGCAGTTTACTGGGGAGCTCCTATAATTCACCCCTCCACTTT. The chain uses TRBV27 and TRBJ1-6, with D hard to call. V shed 2 bases and J shed 0 bases, with 8 bases lying between them. This CDR3 spans 16 amino acids. In germline, CDR1 is MNHEY, CDR2 SMNVEV (reference sequence).

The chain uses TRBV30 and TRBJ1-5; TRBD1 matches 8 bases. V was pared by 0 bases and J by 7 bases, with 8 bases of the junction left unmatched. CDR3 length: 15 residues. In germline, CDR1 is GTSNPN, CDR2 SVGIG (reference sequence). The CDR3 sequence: CAWSVSQGAWQPQHF. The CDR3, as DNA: TGTGCCTGGAGTGTAAGTCAGGGGGCTTGGCAGCCCCAGCATTTT.

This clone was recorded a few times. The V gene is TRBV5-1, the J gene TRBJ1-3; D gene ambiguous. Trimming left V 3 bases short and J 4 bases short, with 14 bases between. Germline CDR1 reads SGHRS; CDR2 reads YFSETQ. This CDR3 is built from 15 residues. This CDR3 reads CASSSGRGEGNTIYF. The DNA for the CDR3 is TGCGCCAGCAGCTCCGGTCGGGGAGAAGGAAACACCATATATTTT.

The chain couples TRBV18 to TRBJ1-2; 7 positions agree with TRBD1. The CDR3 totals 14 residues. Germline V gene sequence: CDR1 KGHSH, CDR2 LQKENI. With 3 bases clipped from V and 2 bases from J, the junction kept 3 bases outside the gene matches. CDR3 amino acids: CASSPPGQNYGYTF. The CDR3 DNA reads TGTGCCAGCTCACCTCCGGGACAGAACTATGGCTACACCTTC.

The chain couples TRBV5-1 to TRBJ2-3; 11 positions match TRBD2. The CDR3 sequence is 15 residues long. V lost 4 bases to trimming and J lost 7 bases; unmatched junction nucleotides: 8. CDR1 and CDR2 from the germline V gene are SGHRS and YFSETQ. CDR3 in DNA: TGCGCCAGCAGCCTTAGCGGGGGGGCAGAAAATACGCAGTATTTT. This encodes CASSLSGGAENTQYF.

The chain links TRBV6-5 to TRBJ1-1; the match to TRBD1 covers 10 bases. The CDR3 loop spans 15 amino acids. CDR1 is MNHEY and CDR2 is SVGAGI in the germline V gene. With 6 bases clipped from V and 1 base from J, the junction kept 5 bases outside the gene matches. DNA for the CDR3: TGTGCCAGCAGGGGGACAGGGGACTCGAACACTGAAGCTTTCTTT. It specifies CASRGTGDSNTEAFF.

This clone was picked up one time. CDR3 region: CASTPGGSANEKLFF. CDR3 DNA sequence: TGCGCCAGCACCCCCGGAGGGTCAGCTAATGAAAAACTGTTTTTT. This sequence joins TRBV5-1 and TRBJ1-4; D is unclear. Germline CDR1 SGHRS, CDR2 YFSETQ. Trimming left V 6 bases short and J 3 bases short, with 15 bases between. The CDR3 spans 15 residues. The complete variable domain, with remaining parts taken from reference TRBV5-1 and TRBJ1-4, reads KAGVTQTPRYLIKTRGQQVTLSCSPISGHRSVSWYQQTPGQGLQFLFEYFSETQRNKGNFPGRFSGRQFSNSRSEMNVSTLELGDSALYLCASTPGGSANEKLFFGSGTQLSVL.

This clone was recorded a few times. This CDR3 reads CASSSPLDRGNYGYTF. In DNA form, the CDR3 reads TGTGCCAGCAGTTCCCCCTTGGACAGGGGCAACTATGGCTACACCTTC. The V gene is TRBV28, the J gene TRBJ1-2; 9 positions agree with TRBD1. J gave up 2 bases and V 4 bases, and 8 bases lay outside the gene matches. The germline V gene has CDR1 MDHEN and CDR2 SYDVKM. The CDR3 runs to 16 residues.

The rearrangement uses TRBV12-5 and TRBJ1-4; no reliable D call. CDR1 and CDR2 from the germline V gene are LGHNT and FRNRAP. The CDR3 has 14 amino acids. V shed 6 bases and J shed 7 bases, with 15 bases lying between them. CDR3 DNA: TGTGCTAGTGGACCGTCTCGTATCGGTGAAAAACTGTTTTTT. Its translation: CASGPSRIGEKLFF.

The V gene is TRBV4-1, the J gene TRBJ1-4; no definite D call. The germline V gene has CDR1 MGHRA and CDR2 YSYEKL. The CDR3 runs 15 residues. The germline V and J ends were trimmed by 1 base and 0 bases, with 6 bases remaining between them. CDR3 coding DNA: TGCGCCAGCAGCCAAGGTCCAGCAACTAATGAAAAACTGTTTTTT. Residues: CASSQGPATNEKLFF.

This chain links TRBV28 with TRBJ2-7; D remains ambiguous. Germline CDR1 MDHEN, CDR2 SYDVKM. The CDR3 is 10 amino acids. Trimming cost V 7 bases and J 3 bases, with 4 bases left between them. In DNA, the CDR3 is TGTGCCAGCATCCTCTACGAGCAGTACTTC. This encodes CASILYEQYF.

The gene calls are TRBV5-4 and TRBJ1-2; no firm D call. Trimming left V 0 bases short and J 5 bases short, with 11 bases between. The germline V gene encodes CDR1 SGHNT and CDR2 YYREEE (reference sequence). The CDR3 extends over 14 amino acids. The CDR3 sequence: CASSLGREDYGYTF. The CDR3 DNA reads TGTGCCAGCAGCTTGGGGAGAGAAGATTATGGCTACACCTTC.